This T cell receptor beta chain was recovered during a study of PD-1 blockade in classical Hodgkin lymphoma. Study-wide background: Each patient was given nivolumab 3 mg/kg through a vein every 2 weeks. Points from the study as a whole: Newly diagnosed patients reportedly trailed healthy donors in baseline TCR diversity. Repertoire differences lack defined causes, possibly disease activity or prior therapy. Complete responders matched newly diagnosed patients in baseline diversity.

Indicated time point: cycle 4 day 1 (C4D1), after 6 weeks of nivolumab. Each of the patients experienced relapse following autologous stem cell transplantation, and their brentuximab vedotin exposure differed. With respect to this clone: Its antigen is as yet unknown.

Measured with immunoSEQ multiplex PCR; TCRdb has only the in-frame clones, and not every one. The sample lists tens of thousands of clones; 65% to 85% were seen once. From germline, CDR1 is ENHRY and CDR2 SYGVKD. This CDR3 comprises 12 residues. Trimming left V 0 bases short and J 13 bases short, with 11 bases between. This TCR was sampled from a human donor with classical Hodgkin lymphoma. The sequencing used peripheral blood mononuclear cells (PBMCs), collected before the fourth cycle of nivolumab. V is TRBV10-3 and J is TRBJ2-3; D is undetermined. CDR3 region: CAISESMGSEYF. CDR3 sequence (DNA): TGTGCCATCAGTGAGTCGATGGGGTCTGAGTATTTT.